Listed here are 12 T cell receptor beta chains from one sample, sequenced in a study of CD8 T cells in ankylosing spondylitis. A single record per CDR3 protein comes from TCRdb applying MiXCR to the 5' RACE reads. The profile shows 36,000 or so distinct CDR3 sequences, 6% of them singletons. The specimen sequenced was blood, either unsorted or a sorted T cell fraction (not recorded which). All receptors derive from a male donor with ankylosing spondylitis or in good health (not recorded which).

This clonotype was recorded at least ten times. V usage is TRBV20-1 and J usage is TRBJ1-5; D remains unclear. The CDR3 has 15 amino acids. CDR1 is DFQATT, CDR2 SNEGSKA, per germline (reference sequence). Between the trimmed V and J ends, which lost 3 bases and 3 bases, there was a span of 15 bases. DNA for the CDR3: TGCAGTGCTAGTGGGCACCCCGTTTACAATCAGCCCCAGCATTTT. The encoded protein is CSASGHPVYNQPQHF.

Details on this clonotype: This sequence may be a read error, since a much larger clone differs from it by one base. The rearrangement uses TRBV14 and TRBJ1-2; D call uncertain. Germline CDR1 reads SGHDN; CDR2 reads FVKESK. The length of the CDR3 is 13 residues. The CDR3: CASSPGFQYDYTF. As DNA, the CDR3 is TGTGCCAGCAGCCCGGGATTTCAGTATGACTACACCTTC. Full variable domain (missing parts from reference TRBV14 and TRBJ1-2): EAGVTQFPSHSVIEKGQTVTLRCDPISGHDNLYWYRRVMGKEIKFLLHFVKESKQDESGMPNNRFLAERTGGTYSTLKVQPAELEDSGVYFCASSPGFQYDYTFGSGTRLTVV.

This clonotype was counted at least ten times. The chain employs TRBV5-6 and TRBJ2-1, with D tentatively TRBD1 (6 bases). The CDR3 consists of 12 residues. Germline values: CDR1 SGHDT, CDR2 YYEEEE. The V end was cut by 4 bases, the J end by 14 bases, with 16 bases between. The CDR3 DNA sequence: TGTGCCAGCAGCGCCCGGGACAACGGGGAGTTCTTC. Translation: CASSARDNGEFF.

The chain's CDR3 is CASSLSTGTVELHF. CDR3 bases: TGTGCCAGCAGCCTCTCGACAGGGACGGTGGAGCTCCACTTT. The V call is TRBV3-1, the J call TRBJ1-6, with 7 nucleotides matching TRBD1. Germline loops: CDR1 LGHDT, CDR2 YNNKEL (reference sequence). CDR3 length: 14 residues. V dropped 4 bases and J dropped 16; count of bases not matched to a gene: 13. Supplemented by reference TRBV3-1 and TRBJ1-6, the full variable domain reads DTAVSQTPKYLVTQMGNDKSIKCEQNLGHDTMYWYKQDSKKFLKIMFSYNNKELIINETVPNRFSPKSPDKAHLNLHINSLELGDSAVYFCASSLSTGTVELHFGNGTRLTVT.

This clonotype was seen a handful of times. The rearrangement uses TRBV7-9 and TRBJ1-2; no definite D call. The length of the CDR3 is 11 residues. The germline V gene encodes CDR1 SEHNR and CDR2 FQNEAQ (reference sequence). Trimming shortened V by 5 bases and J by 7 bases, and 8 bases separated the two germline ends. CDR3 sequence: CASSTRSGYTF. In DNA form, the CDR3 reads TGTGCCAGCAGCACTCGCAGTGGCTACACCTTC. The variable domain in full, completed from reference TRBV7-9 and TRBJ1-2, reads DTGVSQNPRHKITKRGQNVTFRCDPISEHNRLYWYRQTLGQGPEFLTYFQNEAQLEKSRLLSDRFSAERPKGSFSTLEIQRTEQGDSAMYLCASSTRSGYTFGSGTRLTVV.

This clonotype was found many times. The chain links TRBV20-1 to TRBJ2-3; 11 nucleotides agree with TRBD2. CDR3 size: 18 residues. Germline V gene data show CDR1 as DFQATT and CDR2 as SNEGSKA (reference sequence). J was trimmed by 5 bases and V by 0 bases; bases with no gene match: 13. This CDR3 reads CSAREDPGLAVRGDTQYF. CDR3 DNA: TGCAGTGCTAGAGAGGACCCGGGACTAGCGGTACGTGGAGATACGCAGTATTTT.

This clonotype was seen ten or more times. This rearrangement joins TRBV6-4 to TRBJ2-2; tentative D call: TRBD1 (5 bases). This CDR3 is 14 amino acids long. V lost 3 bases and J lost 4, with 9 bases in between. In germline, CDR1 is MRHNA, CDR2 SNTAGT. In DNA, the CDR3 is TGTGCCAGCAGTGAAAGCAGGGTCACCGGGGAGCTGTTTTTT. This gives the protein CASSESRVTGELFF.

This clonotype occurred many times. This chain links TRBV20-1 with TRBJ2-7, with D tentatively TRBD1 or TRBD2 (5 bases each). V lost 5 bases and J lost 3, with 14 bases in between. The CDR3 contains 13 residues. Germline-derived CDR1 and CDR2 are DFQATT and SNEGSKA (reference sequence). The CDR3 region has the DNA TGCAGTGCTCATAACCGGGACGTCTACGAGCAGTACTTC. Its translation: CSAHNRDVYEQYF.

In this sample, this clonotype turned up many times. The chain combines TRBV9 with TRBJ2-2; D tentatively fits TRBD1 or TRBD2 (5 bases each). Germline V gene data show CDR1 as SGDLS and CDR2 as YYNGEE. The germline V and J ends were trimmed by 2 bases and 1 base, with 9 bases remaining between them. The CDR3 has 15 amino acids. The CDR3 nucleotides read TGTGCCAGCAGCGTCTGGGACGGGAACACCGGGGAGCTGTTTTTT. Its translation is CASSVWDGNTGELFF. Full variable domain (outside the CDR3, taken from reference TRBV9 and TRBJ2-2): DSGVTQTPKHLITATGQRVTLRCSPRSGDLSVYWYQQSLDQGLQFLIQYYNGEERAKGNILERFSAQQFPDLHSELNLSSLELGDSALYFCASSVWDGNTGELFFGEGSRLTVL.

This clonotype showed up many times. This chain connects TRBV6-5 to TRBJ2-7, with D possibly matching TRBD2 (5 bases). Germline V gene sequence: CDR1 MNHEY, CDR2 SVGAGI. Trimming cost V 2 bases and J 4 bases, with 15 bases left between them. The CDR3 loop spans 15 amino acids. This CDR3 reads CASSYGATISYEQYF. CDR3 in DNA: TGTGCCAGCAGTTACGGCGCGACTATCTCTTACGAGCAGTACTTC.

This clonotype came up many times. V is TRBV29-1 and J is TRBJ1-1; tentatively, D is TRBD1 (5 bases). The CDR3 loop spans 13 amino acids. CDR1 is SQVTM and CDR2 is ANQGSEA in the germline V gene. The V gene lost 5 bases and the J gene lost 1 base, with 11 bases spanning the gap. DNA for the CDR3: TGCAGCGTTTGGAGGGACGGGAACACTGAAGCTTTCTTT. It is translated as CSVWRDGNTEAFF.

The table lists this clonotype with many counts. The chain joins TRBV9 to TRBJ2-1, with 14 bases matching TRBD2. V dropped 4 bases and J dropped 10; count of bases not matched to a gene: 7. The CDR3 extends over 15 amino acids. Looked up from germline, CDR1 is SGDLS and CDR2 is YYNGEE. This CDR3 reads CASSTGTSGSLEQFF. In DNA, the CDR3 is TGTGCCAGCAGCACAGGGACTAGCGGGAGCCTAGAGCAGTTCTTC.